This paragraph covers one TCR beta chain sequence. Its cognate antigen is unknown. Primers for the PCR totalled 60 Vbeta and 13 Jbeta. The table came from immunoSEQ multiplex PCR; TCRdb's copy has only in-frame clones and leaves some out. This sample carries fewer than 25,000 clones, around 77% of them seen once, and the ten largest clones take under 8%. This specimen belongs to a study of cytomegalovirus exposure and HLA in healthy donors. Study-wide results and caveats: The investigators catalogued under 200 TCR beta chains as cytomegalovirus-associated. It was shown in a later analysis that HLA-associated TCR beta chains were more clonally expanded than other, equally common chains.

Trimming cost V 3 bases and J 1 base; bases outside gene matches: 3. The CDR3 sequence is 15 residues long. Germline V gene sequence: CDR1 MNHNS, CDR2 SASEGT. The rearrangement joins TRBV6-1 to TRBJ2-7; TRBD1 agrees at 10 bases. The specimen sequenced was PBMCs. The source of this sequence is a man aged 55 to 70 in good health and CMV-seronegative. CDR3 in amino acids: CASSDLGQGSYEQYF. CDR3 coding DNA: TGTGCCAGCAGTGATTTGGGACAGGGGTCCTACGAGCAGTACTTC.